This is a list of T cell receptor beta chains from one sample in a study of blood T cell repertoires in COVID-19. Profiling relied on immunoSEQ multiplex PCR, and the TCRdb table lists in-frame clones only, not all of them. The table shows under 55,000 clones, with about 90% occurring only once. Sequencing was carried out using peripheral blood. The origin of the receptors is a woman older than 75 with active COVID-19. Each CDR3 is given with its conserved first and last residue. The D gene is left open where the match is weak. Size is omitted from some rows. Given values are once, few, many or a class for expanded clones.

CDR3 length,V gene,D gene,J gene,clone size,CDR3 DNA,CDR3 protein
17,TRBV27,TRBD1,TRBJ1-5,.,TGTGCCAGGCCCGGGACAGGGGGTTCCGAGGGCAATCAGCCCCAGCATTTT,CARPGTGGSEGNQPQHF
12,TRBV10-3,.,TRBJ2-7,few,TGTGCCATCAGTGAGTTCAGGGACGAGCAGTACTTC,CAISEFRDEQYF
16,TRBV18,.,TRBJ2-5,.,TGTGCCAGCTCACCATTCTTCGGCGGGGATCAGGAGACCCAGTACTTC,CASSPFFGGDQETQYF
13,TRBV5-6,TRBD1,TRBJ1-2,few,TGTGCCAGCAGCTTCGACAGGGCGGCTGGCTACACCTTC,CASSFDRAAGYTF
14,TRBV19,TRBD2,TRBJ2-5,.,TGTGCCAGTAACCCGGGACTAGGGCAAGAGACCCAGTACTTC,CASNPGLGQETQYF
14,TRBV10-1,TRBD1,TRBJ1-4,.,TGCGCCAGCAGTCTACAGGGGGCAGGGGAAAAACTGTTTTTT,CASSLQGAGEKLFF
16,TRBV5-1,TRBD2,TRBJ2-5,once,TGCGCCAGCAGCTTGGCCCCCAGCGGGGGGGTAGAGACCCAGTACTTC,CASSLAPSGGVETQYF
17,TRBV9,TRBD2,TRBJ2-1,.,TGTGCCAGCAGCGGACAAACCGAGCGGGGAGCCTACAATGAGCAGTTCTTC,CASSGQTERGAYNEQFF
14,TRBV6-5,TRBD1,TRBJ1-4,once,TGTGCCAGCAGCCAGGACAGGGGGAGGGAAAAACTGTTTTTT,CASSQDRGREKLFF
16,TRBV7-2,.,TRBJ2-7,.,TGTGCCAGCAGCTTAGTTTTGACTACCCCATCGGGAGAGCAGTACTTC,CASSLVLTTPSGEQYF
13,TRBV19,TRBD1,TRBJ1-2,once,TGTGCCAGCACCGTTGACAGGGACTATGGCTACACCTTC,CASTVDRDYGYTF
17,TRBV7-9,TRBD2,TRBJ2-1,.,TGTGCCAGCACAACGTTGGGTGGCGGGGGGCCCTACAATGAGCAGTTCTTC,CASTTLGGGGPYNEQFF
14,TRBV5-1,.,TRBJ1-2,once,TGCGCCACCCGCCCTGGGGCAGGGAACTCTGGCTACACCTTC,CATRPGAGNSGYTF
15,TRBV6-6,TRBD2,TRBJ2-1,.,TGTGCCAGCACCCCCCCGGGGGGGCCGTACAATGAGCAGTTCTTC,CASTPPGGPYNEQFF
13,TRBV11-2,.,TRBJ1-2,.,TGTGCCAGCAGCTTAGATTACAGGGATGGCTACACCTTC,CASSLDYRDGYTF
14,TRBV5-6,.,TRBJ1-2,.,TGTGCCAGCAGCGCGGACACCCTTAACTATGGCTACACCTTC,CASSADTLNYGYTF
15,TRBV27,.,TRBJ1-1,.,TGTGCCAGCAGTTTCCTCGACACAACGAACACTGAAGCTTTCTTT,CASSFLDTTNTEAFF
15,TRBV4-3,TRBD2,TRBJ2-3,.,TGCGCCAGCAGCCTAGGACTAGCGGGCACAGATACGCAGTATTTT,CASSLGLAGTDTQYF
14,TRBV19,TRBD1,TRBJ2-7,.,TGTGCCAGAATACCCGGGGACAGGGCCTACGAGCAGTACTTC,CARIPGDRAYEQYF
13,TRBV30,TRBD2,TRBJ2-1,.,TGTGCCTGGAGCCTAGCGGGGCCGTATGAGCAGTTCTTC,CAWSLAGPYEQFF
15,TRBV5-5,TRBD2,TRBJ2-1,.,TGTGCCAGCAGCCCACTACTAGCGGGGGGGAATGAGCAGTTCTTC,CASSPLLAGGNEQFF
13,TRBV28,.,TRBJ1-2,.,TGTGCCAGCAGTTTGACAAGTAGGTATGGCTACACCTTC,CASSLTSRYGYTF
13,TRBV28,TRBD1,TRBJ1-2,.,TGTGCCAGCTGGGACAGGACGCCTTATGGCTACACCTTC,CASWDRTPYGYTF
16,TRBV27,.,TRBJ2-1,.,TGTGCCAGCAGGGATCGGGGCGGGGCTTCCTACAATGAGCAGTTCTTC,CASRDRGGASYNEQFF
13,TRBV7-9,.,TRBJ1-2,once,TGTGCCAGCAGCTCCCCTAGGACAGATGGCTACACCTTC,CASSSPRTDGYTF
13,TRBV28,.,TRBJ2-1,.,TGTGCCAGCAGTTTAAAGGGGTACAATGAGCAGTTCTTC,CASSLKGYNEQFF
14,TRBV5-1,.,TRBJ1-4,.,TGCGCCAGCAGCTTGACGGCAACTAATGAAAAACTGTTTTTT,CASSLTATNEKLFF
15,TRBV27,.,TRBJ1-5,.,TGTGCCAGCAGTTTACACGCAGGCCTAAATCAGCCCCAGCATTTT,CASSLHAGLNQPQHF
14,TRBV9,.,TRBJ1-2,.,TGTGCCAGCAGCGTAGGCCGGGGTATGGATGGCTACACCTTC,CASSVGRGMDGYTF
13,TRBV6-1,.,TRBJ2-7,.,TGTGCCAGCAGTGAATTTGGCGCGGGAGAGCAGTACTTC,CASSEFGAGEQYF
15,TRBV6-2/TRBV6-3,TRBD2,TRBJ2-1,.,TGTGCCAGCACCCCGGGCGGGGGGTCCTACAATGAGCAGTTCTTC,CASTPGGGSYNEQFF
16,TRBV5-4,TRBD2,TRBJ2-5,.,TGTGCCAGCAGTTTCCAGCGGGGGGCCGTCCAAGAGACCCAGTACTTC,CASSFQRGAVQETQYF
14,TRBV4-1,.,TRBJ1-5,.,TGCGCCAGCAGCCAAGTTAGGGGCGATCAGCCCCAGCATTTT,CASSQVRGDQPQHF
15,TRBV3-1/TRBV3-2,TRBD2,TRBJ2-2,.,TGTGCCAGCAGCCAAAACTTCGGGGGGGCCGGGGAGCTGTTTTTT,CASSQNFGGAGELFF
14,TRBV2,TRBD1,TRBJ2-1,.,TGTGCCCGGGTCGGGACAGGGGGCATGGATGAGCAGTTCTTC,CARVGTGGMDEQFF
15,TRBV10-3,.,TRBJ1-5,.,TGTGCCATCAGTGAACAGGGTTATAGCAATCAGCCCCAGCATTTT,CAISEQGYSNQPQHF
17,TRBV11-2,TRBD1,TRBJ2-2,.,TGTGCCAGCAGCTTAGGAGTCCAGGGGGCTAACACCGGGGAGCTGTTTTTT,CASSLGVQGANTGELFF
15,TRBV6-5,.,TRBJ2-1,.,TGTGCCAGCTGTTCTGGGGGCTCTTCCTACAATGAGCAGTTCTTC,CASCSGGSSYNEQFF
13,TRBV5-1,TRBD1,TRBJ2-7,.,TGCGCCAGCGGACAGGGGGCCGGCTACGAGCAGTACTTC,CASGQGAGYEQYF
15,TRBV6-6,TRBD1,TRBJ2-2,.,TGTGCCAGCAGTTACAGGGCAGGGGGCACCGGGGAGCTGTTTTTT,CASSYRAGGTGELFF
14,TRBV9,TRBD1,TRBJ1-2,few,TGTGCCAGCAGCAGGACAGGGGCTAACTATGGCTACACCTTC,CASSRTGANYGYTF
14,TRBV11-2,TRBD1,TRBJ2-7,.,TGTGCCAGCAGCCAGGGACAGGGTACCTACGAGCAGTACTTC,CASSQGQGTYEQYF
14,TRBV5-1,TRBD2,TRBJ2-1,few,TGCGCCAGCAGCAAAGGGACTAGCGACAATGAGCAGTTCTTC,CASSKGTSDNEQFF
14,TRBV7-2,TRBD1,TRBJ2-7,.,TGTGCCAGCAGACACGGACAGGGCCCCTACGAGCAGTACTTC,CASRHGQGPYEQYF
16,TRBV7-2,.,TRBJ2-3,once,TGTGCCAGCAGCTTAAAGGGGCGACAGGTTACAGATACGCAGTATTTT,CASSLKGRQVTDTQYF
13,TRBV12-3/TRBV12-4,TRBD1,TRBJ1-5,once,TGTGCCAGCAGTCTGACAGGGCGTCAGCCCCAGCATTTT,CASSLTGRQPQHF
17,TRBV7-8,TRBD1,TRBJ2-2,.,TGTGCCAGCAGCTCGTTATCCGGGACAGGGAACACCGGGGAGCTGTTTTTT,CASSSLSGTGNTGELFF
14,TRBV7-9,TRBD1,TRBJ1-4,.,TGTGCCAGCAGCCTCGACAGGGGAGACGAAAAACTGTTTTTT,CASSLDRGDEKLFF
16,TRBV5-6,TRBD1,TRBJ1-1,.,TGTGCCAGCAGCTGGGGGGACAGGGTTTTGAACACTGAAGCTTTCTTT,CASSWGDRVLNTEAFF
16,TRBV6-7,.,TRBJ2-5,.,TGTGCCAGCAGTCGGTGGGACACCCTAACTAACGAGACCCAGTACTTC,CASSRWDTLTNETQYF
15,TRBV21-1,.,TRBJ1-4,.,TGTGCCAGCAGCAAATGGGCAGGGGATAATGAAAAACTGTTTTTT,CASSKWAGDNEKLFF
16,TRBV4-3,.,TRBJ1-5,.,TGCGCCAGCAGCCAAGATCTGGGACACAAAAATCAGCCCCAGCATTTT,CASSQDLGHKNQPQHF